A selection of T cell receptor beta chains follows, all from one sample in a study of shared clonotypes between healthy human individuals. The assay was immunoSEQ multiplex PCR, and TCRdb's table has in-frame clones only and misses some. The sample holds about 490,000 clones; about 80% are singletons and the top ten take more than 10%. What was sequenced was PBMCs. The source is a woman between 40 and 50 years old in good health. Some clones in this sample may be carry-over from other donors' samples. CDR3s include the opening cysteine and the closing phenylalanine or tryptophan.

length | V | CDR3
14 | TRBV5-1 | CASRGLAGYNEQFF
16 | TRBV2 | CASSVSGHNLIYEQYF
14 | TRBV4-2 | CASSQGVSRETQYF
15 | TRBV7-6 | CASSLAGGNTGELFF
13 | TRBV18 | CASSRSDTGELFF
15 | TRBV9 | CASSVGGQGFYEQYF
14 | TRBV11-1 | CASSSQDRFNEQFF
13 | TRBV2 | CASSEDNQETQYF
15 | TRBV5-1 | CASSFELNSYNEQFF
13 | TRBV5-1 | CASSLGLQETQYF
13 | TRBV5-1 | CASSLEVIGELFF